Presented here are 14 T cell receptor beta chains from one specimen sequenced in a study of cytomegalovirus exposure and HLA in healthy donors listed by TCRdb under 2017. The library was produced with the immunoSEQ multiplex PCR assay. The multiplex PCR relied on a mix of 60 forward primers for TCR Vbeta segments and 13 reverse primers for TCR Jbeta segments. The table was pulled from immuneACCESS by TCRdb, which kept in-frame rearrangements only. Such tables lose some clones; where checked, under half of the loss comes from unresolved V genes, and the rest has no known cause. The sample contains about 120,000 clones, over 8.5% of them found a single time. The ten largest clones take up less than 6.5% of the sample. Sequencing was performed on PBMCs. Every receptor here comes from a woman aged 40 to 50 in good health and CMV-seropositive.

V is TRBV30 and J is TRBJ1-5; 7 nucleotides align to TRBD1. Germline V gene lookup returns CDR1 GTSNPN and CDR2 SVGIG (reference sequence). After removal of 3 bases from V and 6 bases from J, the junction contained 8 bases not matched to a gene. This CDR3 region has 14 residues. This CDR3 is CAWSDRVSSQPQHF. The CDR3 region has the DNA TGTGCCTGGAGCGACAGGGTTTCAAGTCAGCCCCAGCATTTT.

This chain connects TRBV6-6 to TRBJ1-2; 8 bases match TRBD1. The germline gives CDR1 MNHNY, CDR2 SVGAGI (reference sequence). V was pared by 2 bases and J by 4 bases, with 6 bases of the junction left unmatched. The CDR3 contains 15 residues. The CDR3 is CASSYVPGTGYGYTF. The CDR3 nucleotides are TGTGCCAGCAGTTACGTTCCGGGGACAGGCTATGGCTACACCTTC.

This clone was seen a handful of times. The V gene is TRBV6-1, the J gene TRBJ1-5, with D possibly TRBD1 on 6 matching bases. CDR3 length equals 15 residues. V shed 11 bases and J shed 0 bases, with 17 bases lying between them. Germline loops: CDR1 MNHNS, CDR2 SASEGT. The CDR3 sequence: CAALRGGDSNQPQHF. The CDR3 nucleotides read TGTGCCGCTCTCAGGGGCGGTGATAGCAATCAGCCCCAGCATTTT.

This clone came up a few times. J is TRBJ2-3 and V is TRBV6-6; D unclear. The CDR3 totals 12 residues. V was pared by 6 bases and J by 6 bases, with 10 bases between. The V gene's germline CDR1 is MNHNY and CDR2 SVGAGI (reference sequence). The CDR3 DNA reads as TGTGCCAGCAGATCGCGAGGCGATACGCAGTATTTT. It is translated as CASRSRGDTQYF.

This clone turned up a few times. The chain uses TRBV9 and TRBJ2-7; 9 bases fit TRBD1. V trimming: 3 bases; J trimming: 6 bases; junction bases outside the gene matches: 4. This CDR3 spans 13 amino acids. CDR1 SGDLS and CDR2 YYNGEE come from the germline V gene. The CDR3 loop reads CASSAGTGSEQYF. The CDR3 nucleotides are TGTGCCAGCAGCGCTGGGACAGGGAGCGAGCAGTACTTC.

This clone was counted a few times. The chain employs TRBV2 and TRBJ2-1, with TRBD2 matching over 7 bases. Trimming took 8 bases from V and 11 from J; bases not matched to a gene: 6. The CDR3 runs 11 residues. Per germline, CDR1 SNHLY and CDR2 FYNNEI. The CDR3 coding sequence is TGTGCCAGCCAGGGTGGGACTAAGCAGTTCTTC. This codes for CASQGGTKQFF.

This sequence joins TRBV7-8 and TRBJ2-7; 7 nucleotides match TRBD1. This CDR3 comprises 13 residues. The germline gives CDR1 SGHVS, CDR2 FQNEAQ. Trimming removed 3 bases from V and 3 bases from J; junction bases left unmatched: 2. CDR3 nucleotides: TGTGCCAGCAGCTTGGGACAGCTCTACGAGCAGTACTTC. As protein: CASSLGQLYEQYF.

The CDR3 region is CASSFPSDAAEAFF. DNA of the CDR3: TGTGCCAGCAGCTTCCCTAGTGACGCGGCTGAAGCTTTCTTT. The rearrangement links TRBV5-4 to TRBJ1-1; D is ambiguous. The CDR3 sequence is 14 residues long. V dropped 2 bases and J dropped 6 bases, with 14 bases sitting between them. Germline V gene lookup returns CDR1 SGHNT and CDR2 YYREEE (reference sequence).

This clone was observed a few times. As DNA, the CDR3 is TGCAGCGGGAGTAGCGGGGGGCCCACAGATACGCAGTATTTT. It encodes CSGSSGGPTDTQYF. This chain connects TRBV29-1 to TRBJ2-3; 10 positions agree with TRBD2. The CDR3 is 14 amino acids. The germline V gene has CDR1 SQVTM and CDR2 ANQGSEA. J was trimmed by 2 bases and V by 7 bases; bases with no gene match: 6.

This chain uses TRBV27 with TRBJ2-1, with D possibly being TRBD1 (6 bases). Per the germline V gene, CDR1 is MNHEY and CDR2 is SMNVEV (reference sequence). The ends were cut back, 2 bases at V and 10 bases at J, with 15 bases in the middle. This CDR3 is 14 amino acids long. CDR3: CASSLGQSTWEQFF. For the CDR3, the DNA is TGTGCCAGCAGTTTAGGACAGAGCACATGGGAGCAGTTCTTC.

This clone has ten or more counts. The rearrangement links TRBV10-3 to TRBJ2-7; D may be TRBD1 (6 bases). Trimming took off 0 bases at V and 0 bases at J, with 12 bases between the two ends. Germline loops: CDR1 ENHRY, CDR2 SYGVKD. The CDR3 covers 16 residues. This CDR3 is CAISESGHVLSYEQYF. As DNA, the CDR3 is TGTGCCATCAGTGAGTCGGGACATGTCCTCTCCTACGAGCAGTACTTC.

This rearrangement joins TRBV5-1 to TRBJ2-2, with 7 bases matching TRBD1. There are 15 residues in the CDR3. CDR1 and CDR2 from the germline V gene are SGHRS and YFSETQ. V was pared by 7 bases and J by 1 base, with 7 bases of the junction left unmatched. The CDR3 nucleotides are TGCGCCAGCTACGGTACAGGGGAGAACACCGGGGAGCTGTTTTTT. This encodes CASYGTGENTGELFF.

This clone was seen a handful of times. The V call is TRBV6-1, the J call TRBJ2-7; perhaps TRBD1 as D (6 bases). This CDR3 region has 13 residues. V was shortened by 6 bases and J by 5 bases, with 14 bases between the two germline ends. Germline V gene lookup returns CDR1 MNHNS and CDR2 SASEGT. CDR3 in amino acids: CASRSAPGDEQYF. CDR3 nucleotides: TGTGCCAGCAGGTCGGCCCCAGGGGACGAGCAGTACTTC.

The sample holds a few counts of this clone. The chain combines TRBV5-1 with TRBJ2-5; D may be TRBD1 (6 bases). The CDR3 runs to 14 residues. The germline V gene has CDR1 SGHRS and CDR2 YFSETQ. V shed 4 bases and J shed 0 bases, with 10 bases lying between them. The CDR3, as DNA: TGCGCCAGCAGCCCGGACAGCAACCAAGAGACCCAGTACTTC. This encodes CASSPDSNQETQYF.